This TCR beta chain appears in the sequencing data of a study of T cell responses to AZD1222 COVID-19 vaccine. Points on this clone: What it recognizes is unknown.

Profiled with immunoSEQ multiplex PCR; TCRdb holds only in-frame clones, not every one. The sample has tens of thousands of clones, around four fifths seen once; the top ten hold more than 5%. Study findings and constraints: Repertoires were obtained solely post-peak T cell response. Per reports, nearly half of all spike-specific TCRs target regions that are unmutated in variants.

This specimen was peripheral blood, taken on day 0 of AZD1222 vaccination. The source of this sequence is an adult in good health.

CDR3 nucleotide sequence: TGCGCCAGCAGCCAAGACCCGGGACAGGGCCTTTACAATGAGCAGTTCTTC. Translated: CASSQDPGQGLYNEQFF. This chain links TRBV4-3 with TRBJ2-1; TRBD1 matches 9 bases. The CDR3 covers 17 residues. The germline CDR1 and CDR2 sequences are LGHNA and YSLEER. The V gene end was trimmed by 0 bases and the J gene end by 4 bases; junction bases not matched to a gene: 7.